This TCR beta chain is drawn from a study of radiotherapy plus CTLA-4 blockade in lung cancer. At the level of the study: Objective responses were observed in around 17% of patients, and disease control was achieved by about 30%.

Each patient with chemo-refractory metastatic non-small-cell lung cancer was treated with focal radiation plus CTLA-4 blockade using ipilimumab. Broader study findings: According to reports, early shifts in blood T cell clones, alongside interferon-beta, forecast response most accurately. TCR clones from tumors expanded in blood after radiotherapy plus ipilimumab.

With V trimmed by 4 bases and J by 6 bases, 6 bases remained unmatched. The CDR3 is 13 residues long. The germline gives CDR1 SGHRS, CDR2 YFSETQ. Concerning this clone itself: The antigen is not known.

The repertoire was sequenced with immunoSEQ multiplex PCR; TCRdb's copy has only in-frame clones and lacks some. This table has some 50,000 clones, approximately 79% appearing once. This TCR was recovered from a human donor with non-small cell lung cancer who had stable disease on radiotherapy plus ipilimumab. Sequenced here: peripheral blood, sampled from a patient treated with radiotherapy plus ipilimumab. V is TRBV5-1 and J is TRBJ1-1; TRBD1 matches at 7 bases. The CDR3 DNA sequence: TGCGCCAGCAGCCCAGGACAGGACGCTGAAGCTTTCTTT. Residues: CASSPGQDAEAFF.